The sequence of this T cell receptor (beta chain) was determined in a study of T cells after yellow fever vaccination. Between the trimmed V and J ends, which lost 1 base and 4 bases, there was a span of 11 bases. CDR3 length: 14 residues. Germline V lookup: CDR1 SGHVS, CDR2 FNYEAQ. Each CDR3 protein gets one entry after TCRdb re-called the 5' RACE reads with MiXCR. The table includes some 99,000 distinct CDR3 sequences, approximately 6.3% detected once. This clonotype was seen at least ten times. The chain carries TRBV7-6 and TRBJ2-7; D may correspond to TRBD1 or TRBD2 (6 bases each). The clonotype originates from a man aged 18 to 29 who received the YFV17D yellow fever vaccine. The source material was CD8+ T cells sorted from PBMCs, sampled 10 days after the yellow fever booster vaccination. The chain's CDR3 is CASSLVGGAYEQYV. CDR3 DNA: TGTGCCAGCAGCTTAGTGGGGGGCGCGTACGAGCAGTACGTC.